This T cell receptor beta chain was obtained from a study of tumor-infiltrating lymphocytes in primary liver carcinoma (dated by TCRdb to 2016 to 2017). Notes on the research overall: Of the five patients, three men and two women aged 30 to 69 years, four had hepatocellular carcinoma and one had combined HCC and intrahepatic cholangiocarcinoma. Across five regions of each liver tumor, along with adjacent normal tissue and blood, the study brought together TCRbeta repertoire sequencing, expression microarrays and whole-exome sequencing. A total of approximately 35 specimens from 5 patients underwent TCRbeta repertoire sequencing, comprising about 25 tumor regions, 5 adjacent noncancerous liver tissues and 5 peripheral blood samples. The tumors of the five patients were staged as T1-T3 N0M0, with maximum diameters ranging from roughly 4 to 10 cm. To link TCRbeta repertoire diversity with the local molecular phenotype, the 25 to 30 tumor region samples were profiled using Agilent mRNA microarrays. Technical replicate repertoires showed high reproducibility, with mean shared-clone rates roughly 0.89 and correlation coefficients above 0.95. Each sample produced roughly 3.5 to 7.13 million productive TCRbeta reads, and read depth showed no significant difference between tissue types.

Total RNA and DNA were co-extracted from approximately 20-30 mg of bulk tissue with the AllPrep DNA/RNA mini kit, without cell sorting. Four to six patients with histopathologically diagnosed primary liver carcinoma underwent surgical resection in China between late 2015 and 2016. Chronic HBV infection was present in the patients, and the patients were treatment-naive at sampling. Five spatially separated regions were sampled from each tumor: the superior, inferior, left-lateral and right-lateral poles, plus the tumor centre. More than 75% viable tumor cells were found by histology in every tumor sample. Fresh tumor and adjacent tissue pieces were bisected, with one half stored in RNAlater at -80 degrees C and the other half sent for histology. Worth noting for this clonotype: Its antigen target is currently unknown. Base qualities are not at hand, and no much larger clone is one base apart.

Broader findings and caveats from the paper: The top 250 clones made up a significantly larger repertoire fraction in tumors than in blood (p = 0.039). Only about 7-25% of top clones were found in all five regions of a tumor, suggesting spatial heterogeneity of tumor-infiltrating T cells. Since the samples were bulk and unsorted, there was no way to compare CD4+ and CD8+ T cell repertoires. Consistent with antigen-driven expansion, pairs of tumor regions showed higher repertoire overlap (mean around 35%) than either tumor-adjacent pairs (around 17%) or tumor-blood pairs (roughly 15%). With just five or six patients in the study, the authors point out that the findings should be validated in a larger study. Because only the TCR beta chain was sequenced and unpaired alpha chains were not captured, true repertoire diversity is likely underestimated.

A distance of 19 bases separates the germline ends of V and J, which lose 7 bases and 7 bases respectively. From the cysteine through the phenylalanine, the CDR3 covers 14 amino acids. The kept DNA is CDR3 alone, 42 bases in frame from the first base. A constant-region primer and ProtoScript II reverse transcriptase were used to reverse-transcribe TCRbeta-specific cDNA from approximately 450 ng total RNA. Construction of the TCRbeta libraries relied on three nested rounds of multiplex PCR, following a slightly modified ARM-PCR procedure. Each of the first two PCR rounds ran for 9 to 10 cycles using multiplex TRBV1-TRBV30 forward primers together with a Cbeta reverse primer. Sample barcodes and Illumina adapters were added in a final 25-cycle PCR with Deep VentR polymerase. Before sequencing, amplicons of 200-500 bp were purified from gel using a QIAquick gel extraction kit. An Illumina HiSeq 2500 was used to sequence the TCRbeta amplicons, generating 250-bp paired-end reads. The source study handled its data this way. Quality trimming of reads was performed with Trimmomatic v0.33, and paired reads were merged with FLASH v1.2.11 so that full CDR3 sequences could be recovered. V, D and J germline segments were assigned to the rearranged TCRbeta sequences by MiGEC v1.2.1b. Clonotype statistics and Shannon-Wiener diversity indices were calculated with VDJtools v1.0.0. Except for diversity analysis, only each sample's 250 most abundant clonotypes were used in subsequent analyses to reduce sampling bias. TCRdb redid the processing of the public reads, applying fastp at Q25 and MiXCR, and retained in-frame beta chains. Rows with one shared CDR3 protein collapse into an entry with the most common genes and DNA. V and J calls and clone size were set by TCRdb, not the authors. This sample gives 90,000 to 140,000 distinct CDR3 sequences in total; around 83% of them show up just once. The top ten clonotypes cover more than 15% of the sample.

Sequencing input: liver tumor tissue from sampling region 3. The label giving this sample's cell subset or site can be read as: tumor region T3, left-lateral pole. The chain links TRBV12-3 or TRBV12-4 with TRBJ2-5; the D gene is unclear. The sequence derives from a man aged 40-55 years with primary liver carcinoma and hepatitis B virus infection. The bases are TGTGCCAGCAAATTAGGAACCACCTCTCGGACCCAGTACTTC. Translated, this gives CASKLGTTSRTQYF.